The 29 T cell receptor beta chains below come from one sample, sequenced in a study of regulatory dendritic cells for organ transplantation. Method: immunoSEQ multiplex PCR; TCRdb's copy keeps in-frame clones and lacks some. The sample has just under 30,000 clones, nearly 80% seen once. Material: memory CD4+ T cells from blood. Subset defined: CD45RO+ memory T cells. These TCRs come from a human donor in good health.

The chain has TRBV19 and TRBJ2-6, with D possibly matching TRBD2 (5 bases). The CDR3 is 15 amino acids. Trimming removed 6 bases at V and 4 bases at J, with 13 bases between. CDR1 and CDR2 (germline): LNHDA, SQIVND (reference sequence). The CDR3 sequence is CASREAGSGANVLTF. The CDR3 DNA is TGTGCCAGTAGGGAGGCGGGCTCCGGGGCCAACGTCCTGACTTTC. The entire variable domain, with the rest obtained from reference TRBV19 and TRBJ2-6, is as follows: DGGITQSPKYLFRKEGQNVTLSCEQNLNHDAMYWYRQDPGQGLRLIYYSQIVNDFQKGDIAEGYSVSREKKESFPLTVTSAQKNPTAFYLCASREAGSGANVLTFGAGSRLTVL.

The chain carries TRBV6-1 and TRBJ2-5, with D possibly TRBD1 on 5 matching bases. The CDR3 runs 16 residues. The V gene lost 4 bases and the J gene lost 0 bases, with 15 bases spanning the gap. Germline CDR1 is MNHNS and CDR2 is SASEGT. CDR3 sequence: CASSVWHQGDQETQYF. In nucleotides, the CDR3 is TGTGCCAGCAGTGTCTGGCACCAAGGGGACCAAGAGACCCAGTACTTC.

This clone showed up just a few times. The CDR3 region is CASSFQVGGLRNEQFF. The CDR3 DNA follows: TGTGCCAGCAGCTTCCAAGTGGGGGGGCTAAGAAATGAGCAGTTCTTC. V gene TRBV7-2 combines with J gene TRBJ2-1, with D possibly TRBD2 on 7 matching bases. V lost 3 bases to trimming and J lost 7 bases, with 19 bases between them. The germline V gene has CDR1 SGHTA and CDR2 FQGNSA. The CDR3 extends over 16 amino acids.

CDR3 region: CASSAPGGAEKLFF. The DNA for the CDR3 is TGTGCCAGCAGCGCACCAGGGGGCGCGGAAAAACTGTTTTTT. V usage is TRBV9 and J usage is TRBJ1-4; TRBD1 aligns across 8 bases. This CDR3 is 14 amino acids long. Germline-derived CDR1 and CDR2 are SGDLS and YYNGEE. After removal of 3 bases from V and 8 bases from J, the junction contained 6 bases not matched to a gene.

This clone was detected a few times. The CDR3 here is CASSPSNRGYYEQYF. As DNA, the CDR3 is TGTGCCAGCAGCCCGTCTAACAGGGGGTACTACGAGCAGTACTTC. The genes are TRBV25-1 and TRBJ2-7; 8 bases match TRBD1. With V trimmed by 6 bases and J by 3 bases, 10 bases remained unmatched. The CDR3 consists of 15 residues. Germline V CDR1 and CDR2: MGHDK, SYGVNS.

The rearrangement uses TRBV19 and TRBJ2-4, with D tentatively TRBD2 (7 bases). Germline V gene data show CDR1 as LNHDA and CDR2 as SQIVND (reference sequence). The CDR3 is made up of 16 amino acids. The ends were cut back, 3 bases at V and 1 base at J, with 13 bases in the middle. The CDR3 loop is CASSIHRGGAKNIQYF. CDR3 sequence (DNA): TGTGCCAGTAGTATCCACCGCGGGGGCGCCAAAAACATTCAGTACTTC. Filled out from reference TRBV19 and TRBJ2-4, the complete variable domain reads DGGITQSPKYLFRKEGQNVTLSCEQNLNHDAMYWYRQDPGQGLRLIYYSQIVNDFQKGDIAEGYSVSREKKESFPLTVTSAQKNPTAFYLCASSIHRGGAKNIQYFGAGTRLSVL.

This clone was seen only a few times. This chain connects TRBV7-3 to TRBJ2-1; 8 nucleotides agree with TRBD2. The CDR3 consists of 14 residues. CDR1 is SGHTA, CDR2 FQGTGA, per germline. The trim removed 2 bases at V and 7 bases at J, leaving 4 bases unmatched. CDR3 in amino acids: CASSLAGGVNEQFF. The CDR3, as DNA: TGTGCCAGCAGCTTAGCGGGGGGCGTGAATGAGCAGTTCTTC. Full variable domain (remainder filled in from reference TRBV7-3 and TRBJ2-1): GAGVSQTPSNKVTEKGKYVELRCDPISGHTALYWYRQSLGQGPEFLIYFQGTGAADDSGLPNDRFFAVRPEGSVSTLKIQRTERGDSAVYLCASSLAGGVNEQFFGPGTRLTVL.

This chain links TRBV19 with TRBJ1-2; possible D gene TRBD1, 6 bases. The CDR3 loop spans 16 amino acids. Per the germline V gene, CDR1 is LNHDA and CDR2 is SQIVND (reference sequence). V lost 6 bases and J 6 bases, leaving 23 bases between the germline ends. CDR3 protein: CASRGAKSGDGDGYTF. CDR3 coding DNA: TGTGCCAGTAGAGGAGCCAAGTCAGGGGACGGCGATGGCTACACCTTC.

The chain uses TRBV2 and TRBJ2-2; TRBD1 matches at 9 bases. The CDR3 has 15 amino acids. The germline V gene has CDR1 SNHLY and CDR2 FYNNEI. Germline trimming cut 5 bases from V and 6 bases from J; bases unmatched to any gene: 7. This chain's CDR3 is CASSPGQGGAGELFF. The CDR3 DNA is TGTGCCAGCAGTCCGGGACAGGGAGGGGCCGGGGAGCTGTTTTTT.

The chain has TRBV6-1 and TRBJ2-3, with D unclear. This CDR3 has 13 residues. Trimming cost V 4 bases and J 2 bases, with 7 bases left between them. Germline V lookup: CDR1 MNHNS, CDR2 SASEGT. CDR3 nucleotide sequence: TGTGCCAGCAGTGGACCTACCACAGATACGCAGTATTTT. Its translation is CASSGPTTDTQYF.

The chain links TRBV28 to TRBJ2-6, with D tentatively TRBD1 or TRBD2 (5 bases each). This CDR3 spans 16 amino acids. Germline CDR1 MDHEN, CDR2 SYDVKM. The V and J ends lost 6 bases and 2 bases respectively, with 14 bases between them. The CDR3 here is CASSRDLGAGANVLTF. The CDR3 DNA sequence: TGTGCCAGCAGCCGGGACCTAGGGGCTGGGGCCAACGTCCTGACTTTC. The full variable domain, rest sourced from reference TRBV28 and TRBJ2-6, is DVKVTQSSRYLVKRTGEKVFLECVQDMDHENMFWYRQDPGLGLRLIYFSYDVKMKEKGDIPEGYSVSREKKERFSLILESASTNQTSMYLCASSRDLGAGANVLTFGAGSRLTVL.

This clone was seen a single time. The chain carries TRBV19 and TRBJ2-1; TRBD1 matches at 9 bases. The CDR3 is 19 residues long. V was pared by 2 bases and J by 5 bases, with 16 bases of the junction left unmatched. Germline V gene sequence: CDR1 LNHDA, CDR2 SQIVND (reference sequence). This CDR3 reads CASSISPPMWDRDHNEQFF. The CDR3 nucleotides read TGTGCCAGTAGTATAAGCCCCCCGATGTGGGACAGGGACCACAATGAGCAGTTCTTC.

This sequence joins TRBV11-3 and TRBJ1-5; 10 bases fit TRBD1. Losses at the gene ends were 7 bases for V and 2 bases for J; bases not matched to a gene: 11. This CDR3 has 17 residues. The germline V gene encodes CDR1 SGHNT and CDR2 YENEEA. CDR3 amino acids: CASTPGTGVSGNQPQHF. Here the CDR3 DNA reads TGTGCCAGCACCCCCGGGACAGGGGTGTCGGGCAATCAGCCCCAGCATTTT.

This clone was seen more than once but under ten times. V and J are TRBV5-4 and TRBJ1-1; D not certain. This CDR3 has 14 residues. CDR1 is SGHNT, CDR2 YYREEE, per germline (reference sequence). V was cut by 0 bases and J by 4 bases, with 10 bases left in between. The CDR3 nucleotides are TGTGCCAGCAGCTTGGCAGGCACGGTCACTGAAGCTTTCTTT. Amino acid sequence: CASSLAGTVTEAFF.

The chain is built from TRBV9 and TRBJ2-1; possible D gene TRBD2, 6 bases. From germline, CDR1 is SGDLS and CDR2 YYNGEE. V was cut by 1 base and J by 9 bases, with 20 bases left in between. The CDR3 has 16 amino acids. The CDR3: CASSVSGRGGVSEQFF. For the CDR3, the DNA is TGTGCCAGCAGCGTATCAGGGCGGGGAGGAGTCAGTGAGCAGTTCTTC.

The chain recombines TRBV27 with TRBJ2-3; TRBD1 aligns across 7 bases. In germline, CDR1 is MNHEY, CDR2 SMNVEV (reference sequence). V shed 5 bases and J 3 bases; nucleotides not matched to a gene: 8. The length of the CDR3 is 15 residues. CDR3 nucleotide sequence: TGTGCCAGCAGTCCCGACAGGGTAGGGACAGATACGCAGTATTTT. Translating it yields CASSPDRVGTDTQYF.

The chain is built from TRBV6-1 and TRBJ1-1; 9 bases line up with TRBD1. This CDR3 contains 15 residues. Germline values: CDR1 MNHNS, CDR2 SASEGT. The trim removed 2 bases at V and 5 bases at J, leaving 6 bases unmatched. The CDR3 loop reads CASSEKTTGGTEAFF. Written as DNA, the CDR3 is TGTGCCAGCAGTGAAAAAACGACAGGGGGTACTGAAGCTTTCTTT.

This rearrangement joins TRBV28 to TRBJ1-5; no definite D call. The CDR3 totals 13 residues. Between the trimmed V and J ends, which lost 3 bases and 7 bases, there was a span of 10 bases. Germline CDR1 reads MDHEN; CDR2 reads SYDVKM. The CDR3 reads CASSFRGGQPQHF. CDR3 nucleotides: TGTGCCAGCAGTTTTCGGGGAGGGCAGCCCCAGCATTTT.

The chain carries TRBV7-2 and TRBJ2-7, with D perhaps being TRBD1 or TRBD2 (6 bases each). V was pared by 1 base and J by 1 base, with 14 bases between. The CDR3 has 16 amino acids. Germline values: CDR1 SGHTA, CDR2 FQGNSA. The CDR3 DNA is TGTGCCAGCAGCTTAGGCATTGAGGGGGGATCCTACGAGCAGTACTTC. Translated: CASSLGIEGGSYEQYF. Supplemented by reference TRBV7-2 and TRBJ2-7, the full variable domain reads GAGVSQSPSNKVTEKGKDVELRCDPISGHTALYWYRQSLGQGLEFLIYFQGNSAPDKSGLPSDRFSAERTGGSVSTLTIQRTQQEDSAVYLCASSLGIEGGSYEQYFGPGTRLTVT.

This chain joins TRBV7-8 and TRBJ2-1; the D gene is possibly TRBD1 (6 bases). This CDR3 has 18 amino acids. Germline lookup yields CDR1 SGHVS and CDR2 FQNEAQ. Trimming took 5 bases from V and 3 from J, leaving 23 bases between them. CDR3 amino acids: CASSRHRQQGLDYNEQFF. The CDR3 DNA follows: TGTGCCAGCAGCCGCCACCGTCAACAGGGTTTAGACTACAATGAGCAGTTCTTC. Full variable domain (remainder filled in from reference TRBV7-8 and TRBJ2-1): GAGVSQSPRYKVAKRGQDVALRCDPISGHVSLFWYQQALGQGPEFLTYFQNEAQLDKSGLPSDRFFAERPEGSVSTLKIQRTQQEDSAVYLCASSRHRQQGLDYNEQFFGPGTRLTVL.

The CDR3 DNA is TGCGCCAGCCACCTCCTCTCGGCGGGCACAGATACGCAGTATTTT. This translates into CASHLLSAGTDTQYF. This chain links TRBV5-1 with TRBJ2-3, with unresolved D. The germline gives CDR1 SGHRS, CDR2 YFSETQ. Trimming took off 7 bases at V and 1 base at J, with 16 bases between the two ends. CDR3 length: 15 amino acids.

The chain recombines TRBV7-2 with TRBJ1-2; TRBD1 is a possible D gene (5 bases). CDR1 and CDR2 (germline): SGHTA, FQGNSA. This CDR3 has 13 amino acids. V lost 1 base to trimming and J lost 6 bases, with 9 bases between them. For the CDR3, the DNA is TGTGCCAGCAGCTTAGGGGGCGCGGATGGCTACACCTTC. Encoded protein: CASSLGGADGYTF.

V and J are TRBV19 and TRBJ2-1, with D unresolved. Germline-derived CDR1 and CDR2 are LNHDA and SQIVND (reference sequence). This CDR3 has 18 amino acids. Trimming stripped 3 bases from V and 9 bases from J, with 27 bases between. The CDR3 coding sequence is TGTGCCAGTAGTATTTCCACATCAGTCAGCCCCCCACGAGGTGAGCAGTTCTTC. Protein product: CASSISTSVSPPRGEQFF. Complete variable domain (other parts from reference TRBV19 and TRBJ2-1): DGGITQSPKYLFRKEGQNVTLSCEQNLNHDAMYWYRQDPGQGLRLIYYSQIVNDFQKGDIAEGYSVSREKKESFPLTVTSAQKNPTAFYLCASSISTSVSPPRGEQFFGPGTRLTVL.

The CDR3 DNA sequence: TGTGCCAGCAGTGCGGAGTACGAGCAGTACTTC. It codes for CASSAEYEQYF. The V gene is TRBV2, the J gene TRBJ2-7, with D uncertain. Trimming shortened V by 4 bases and J by 4 bases, and 5 bases separated the two germline ends. The germline V gene has CDR1 SNHLY and CDR2 FYNNEI. CDR3 size: 11 residues.

V is TRBV7-2 and J is TRBJ2-1; possibly TRBD1 or TRBD2 for D (5 bases each). The CDR3 is 14 residues long. V lost 3 bases and J 6 bases, leaving 12 bases between the germline ends. CDR1 and CDR2 (germline): SGHTA, FQGNSA. This chain's CDR3 is CASSFWAGTNEQFF. The CDR3 nucleotides are TGTGCCAGCAGCTTTTGGGCAGGGACCAATGAGCAGTTCTTC.

This chain links TRBV27 with TRBJ2-7, with 7 bases that match TRBD1. V trimming: 6 bases; J trimming: 0 bases; junction bases outside the gene matches: 11. Germline-derived CDR1 and CDR2 are MNHEY and SMNVEV (reference sequence). The CDR3 totals 16 residues. DNA for the CDR3: TGTGCCAGCAGACAAAACCGGGACAGCTACTCCTACGAGCAGTACTTC. Translating it yields CASRQNRDSYSYEQYF.

This chain joins TRBV11-3 and TRBJ2-5; 8 nucleotides agree with TRBD1. This CDR3 spans 18 amino acids. Per germline, CDR1 SGHNT and CDR2 YENEEA. Unmatched junction bases numbered 14, after V lost 2 bases and J lost 3 bases. The DNA of the CDR3 is TGTGCCAGCAGCTTATCCGGGACAGGCGCTAATGGGGAAGAGACCCAGTACTTC. Translation gives CASSLSGTGANGEETQYF.

The gene calls are TRBV6-1 and TRBJ2-3, with TRBD2 matching over 11 bases. V lost 7 bases to trimming and J lost 6 bases; unmatched junction nucleotides: 6. The CDR3 runs 14 residues. CDR1 and CDR2 from the germline V gene are MNHNS and SASEGT. The CDR3 loop is CASMSSGRRDTQYF. The CDR3 DNA reads TGTGCCAGCATGTCTAGCGGGAGGAGGGATACGCAGTATTTT.

The chain couples TRBV28 to TRBJ1-1; no clear D gene. This CDR3 is 15 amino acids long. V was shortened by 5 bases and J by 0 bases, with 13 bases between the two germline ends. Germline assignment: CDR1 MDHEN and CDR2 SYDVKM. The CDR3 loop is CASSTVGSMNTEAFF. The CDR3 region has the DNA TGTGCCAGCAGTACCGTCGGGAGCATGAACACTGAAGCTTTCTTT.